These 31 T cell receptor beta chains originate from one sample sequenced in a study of metastatic and nonmetastatic thyroid tumors. No patient had received any treatment before thyroid surgery. Through MiXCR, TCRdb re-clonotyped the PCR reads. The sample has roughly 90,000 clones; 15% are singletons. The sequenced sample was blood. The source is a female donor with papillary thyroid cancer or a benign thyroid nodule (not recorded which). Some clones in this sample may be carry-over from other donors' samples.

The chain joins TRBV11-3 to TRBJ2-1; 8 nucleotides agree with TRBD1. The germline CDR1 and CDR2 sequences are SGHNT and YENEEA. Trimming removed 8 bases from V and 5 bases from J; junction bases left unmatched: 8. This CDR3 is built from 14 residues. DNA of the CDR3: TGTGCCAGCGCGGACAGGGTAATCAACAATGAGCAGTTCTTC. Amino acid sequence: CASADRVINNEQFF. Looking up the rest from reference TRBV11-3 and TRBJ2-1 gives the full variable domain: EAGVVQSPRYKIIEKKQPVAFWCNPISGHNTLYWYLQNLGQGPELLIRYENEEAVDDSQLPKDRFSAERLKGVDSTLKIQPAELGDSAVYLCASADRVINNEQFFGPGTRLTVL.

This clone showed up many times. V and J are TRBV27 and TRBJ1-5, with 7 bases matching TRBD1. The V segment lost 3 bases and the J segment 3 bases; nucleotides outside the gene matches: 5. The CDR3 covers 15 residues. Germline CDR1 is MNHEY and CDR2 is SMNVEV (reference sequence). The CDR3 bases are TGTGCCAGCAGTTTGGTACAGGGGAACAATCAGCCCCAGCATTTT. Its protein is CASSLVQGNNQPQHF.

This clone was seen repeatedly, ten times or more. V usage is TRBV10-3 and J usage is TRBJ2-2; possible D gene TRBD2, 6 bases. The germline V and J ends were trimmed by 4 bases and 0 bases, with 6 bases remaining between them. The CDR3 extends over 14 amino acids. Germline V gene data show CDR1 as ENHRY and CDR2 as SYGVKD. CDR3 bases: TGTGCCATCAGTGGCGGGGCGAACACCGGGGAGCTGTTTTTT. It translates to CAISGGANTGELFF.

Notes on this clone: A much larger clonotype is one base distant, so this may be a read error. This chain links TRBV6-5 with TRBJ2-3, with a possible D match to TRBD1 (6 bases). V was shortened by 11 bases and J by 4 bases, with 22 bases between the two germline ends. The germline CDR1 and CDR2 sequences are MNHEY and SVGAGI. This CDR3 has 15 residues. As DNA, the CDR3 is TGTGCCTCGGGTGACCAGGGGAATAGACCAGATACGCAGTATTTT. This encodes CASGDQGNRPDTQYF.

This clone was observed a single time. An end of the junction differs from the germline gene, which may be a read error. The chain couples TRBV12-3 or TRBV12-4 to TRBJ2-6; TRBD1 aligns across 9 bases. The length of the CDR3 is 20 residues. CDR3 protein: CASSFGAYRDRAGGANVPTF. DNA of the CDR3: TGTGCCAGCAGTTTCGGGGCCTACAGGGACAGGGCTGGTGGGGCCAACGTCCCGACTTTC.

This clone has at least ten counts. The gene calls are TRBV6-1 and TRBJ2-7; either TRBD1 or TRBD2 may supply D (6 bases each). The CDR3 length is 15 residues. The V gene's germline CDR1 is MNHNS and CDR2 SASEGT. The germline V and J ends were trimmed by 1 base and 0 bases, with 10 bases remaining between them. DNA of the CDR3: TGTGCCAGCAGTGAAGAAGGGGGGCCCTCCTACGAGCAGTACTTC. This gives the protein CASSEEGGPSYEQYF.

The gene calls are TRBV30 and TRBJ1-6, with D perhaps TRBD1 (5 bases). CDR1 and CDR2 (germline): GTSNPN, SVGIG (reference sequence). This CDR3 has 16 amino acids. V was pared by 3 bases and J by 16 bases, with 28 bases between. The CDR3 here is CAWSQKGPKQTLSLHF. The CDR3 nucleotides are TGTGCCTGGAGCCAAAAGGGACCAAAACAGACTCTATCGCTCCACTTT.

This clone appeared many times. The chain employs TRBV2 and TRBJ2-7; tentatively, D is TRBD1 (6 bases). Germline lookup yields CDR1 SNHLY and CDR2 FYNNEI. The CDR3 is 15 amino acids. V was pared by 3 bases and J by 4 bases, with 16 bases between. CDR3 DNA: TGTGCCAGCAGTGATTGGGGGCACGTAGGGTACGAGCAGTACTTC. Its protein product is CASSDWGHVGYEQYF. The complete variable domain, with remaining parts taken from reference TRBV2 and TRBJ2-7, reads EPEVTQTPSHQVTQMGQEVILRCVPISNHLYFYWYRQILGQKVEFLVSFYNNEISEKSEIFDDQFSVERPDGSNFTLKIRSTKLEDSAMYFCASSDWGHVGYEQYFGPGTRLTVT.

The table lists this clone with many counts. V is TRBV11-2 and J is TRBJ2-7; TRBD2 matches 7 bases. There are 11 residues in the CDR3. In germline, CDR1 is SGHAT, CDR2 FQNNGV. The V segment lost 7 bases and the J segment 10 bases; nucleotides outside the gene matches: 7. CDR3 DNA sequence: TGTGCCAGCACCGGGGGGTCCCTACAGTACTTC. Its protein product is CASTGGSLQYF.

The V gene is TRBV20-1, the J gene TRBJ2-7; D is uncertain. Looked up from germline, CDR1 is DFQATT and CDR2 is SNEGSKA (reference sequence). The V and J ends lost 6 bases and 2 bases respectively, with 14 bases between them. The CDR3 totals 13 residues. The CDR3 DNA follows: TGCAGTGCCCTCAAGATGACGGCCTACGAGCAGTACTTC. Translating it yields CSALKMTAYEQYF.

This clone was detected many times. This specimen includes other DNA sequences encoding the same CDR3. This sequence joins TRBV5-1 and TRBJ2-7; 7 bases agree with TRBD1. Germline V CDR1 and CDR2: SGHRS, YFSETQ. This CDR3 is built from 14 residues. J was trimmed by 2 bases and V by 1 base; bases with no gene match: 3. CDR3 loop: CASSLTQGAYEQYF. CDR3 sequence (DNA): TGCGCCAGCAGCTTGACTCAGGGGGCCTACGAGCAGTACTTC.

In this sample, this clone turned up a few times. A read error may be the cause here, since a much bigger clone is one base away. Other DNA variants within this sample encode the same CDR3. The rearrangement links TRBV28 to TRBJ2-3; maybe TRBD2 (5 bases). The germline V gene has CDR1 MDHEN and CDR2 SYDVKM. V was trimmed by 8 bases and J by 0 bases, leaving 15 bases between them. The length of the CDR3 is 15 residues. The CDR3 DNA follows: TGTGCCAGCGGAGGTGAGAGATCAAGCACAGATACGCAGTATTTT. Translating gives CASGGERSSTDTQYF.

This clone was counted between two and nine times. This may arise from a read error, as a much more abundant clone is one base away. V gene TRBV5-1 combines with J gene TRBJ1-1, with D hard to call. Between the trimmed V and J ends, which lost 3 bases and 1 base, there was a span of 16 bases. CDR3 length: 16 amino acids. The germline V gene encodes CDR1 SGHRS and CDR2 YFSETQ. As DNA, the CDR3 is TGCGCCAGCAGCTCCTTACAGTGGGCGCGGAACACTGAAGCTTTCTTT. This codes for CASSSLQWARNTEAFF.

This clone was found many times. Here the CDR3 reads CASSLGGASNQPQHF. The CDR3 coding sequence is TGCGCCAGCAGCTTGGGCGGGGCTAGCAATCAGCCCCAGCATTTT. This chain connects TRBV5-1 to TRBJ1-5, with a possible D match to TRBD1 (5 bases). Trimming cost V 0 bases and J 0 bases, with 7 bases left between them. The CDR3 loop spans 15 amino acids. Per the germline V gene, CDR1 is SGHRS and CDR2 is YFSETQ.

In its sample, this clone was seen many times. Given a much more abundant clone one base away, this may be a read error. The identical CDR3 is also encoded by other nucleotide sequences in the sample. V usage is TRBV5-1 and J usage is TRBJ1-1; D is unresolved. Germline V gene lookup returns CDR1 SGHRS and CDR2 YFSETQ. The CDR3 is 12 amino acids. The CDR3 is CASSLEETEAFF. Here the CDR3 DNA reads TGCGCCAGCAGCTTGGAAGAGACTGAAGCTTTCTTC.

This clone was recorded at least ten times. This may arise from a read error, as a much more abundant clone is one base away. The rearrangement links TRBV5-1 to TRBJ1-1; 7 bases fit TRBD1. CDR1 and CDR2 (germline): SGHRS, YFSETQ. The J segment lost 7 bases and the V segment lost 2 bases, leaving 5 bases of the junction unmatched. CDR3 length: 13 residues. The CDR3 sequence is CASSFSRGLEAFF. The CDR3, as DNA: TGCGCCAGCAGCTTTTCAAGGGGGCTTGAAGCTTTCTTT.

This clone was detected many times. CDR3 sequence: CSARDLNGYEQYF. CDR3 nucleotides: TGCAGTGCTAGAGACCTAAATGGCTACGAGCAGTACTTC. This sequence joins TRBV20-1 and TRBJ2-7; the D is unclear. Trimming pared 0 bases from V and 3 bases from J, leaving 9 bases between. This CDR3 comprises 13 residues. Germline assignment: CDR1 DFQATT and CDR2 SNEGSKA (reference sequence).

This clone has at least ten counts. V gene TRBV19 combines with J gene TRBJ1-6; 7 positions match TRBD1. The length of the CDR3 is 17 residues. After removal of 5 bases from V and 7 bases from J, the junction contained 14 bases not matched to a gene. The germline CDR1 and CDR2 sequences are LNHDA and SQIVND (reference sequence). The CDR3 nucleotides are TGTGCCAGTAGTCAAGGACTGACCGGGACAGCAAATTCACCCCTCCACTTT. Protein sequence: CASSQGLTGTANSPLHF.

As concerns this clone: It may be a read error: a sequence one base away is much more abundant. V usage is TRBV4-1 and J usage is TRBJ2-3, with D maybe TRBD2 (5 bases). The CDR3 loop spans 15 amino acids. Per the germline V gene, CDR1 is MGHRA and CDR2 is YSYEKL. The V gene lost 4 bases and the J gene lost 5 bases, with 16 bases spanning the gap. The CDR3 DNA reads as TGCGCCAGCAGCCCCGAGCGGTGGCTGGTAGATACGCAGTATTTT. Residues: CASSPERWLVDTQYF.

This clone has a count of ten or more. The chain has TRBV19 and TRBJ1-5, with 7 nucleotides matching TRBD1. Germline V gene sequence: CDR1 LNHDA, CDR2 SQIVND (reference sequence). The CDR3 is 16 residues long. V lost 4 bases and J lost 7; bases outside the gene matches: 13. The CDR3 reads CASSTATGPGRQPQHF. DNA for the CDR3: TGTGCCAGTAGTACCGCGACAGGGCCGGGCAGACAGCCCCAGCATTTT.

This clone showed up just a few times. This clone may be a read error of a much larger clone one base away. The chain links TRBV6-1 to TRBJ2-5; 8 bases are shared with TRBD2. V was clipped by 7 bases and J by 2 bases; unmatched bases: 12. Germline V CDR1 and CDR2: MNHNS, SASEGT. CDR3 length: 16 residues. The CDR3 nucleotides read TGTGCCAGCATCCTCCTCGGGGGGGGAGGTCAAGAGACCCAGTACTTC. The encoded protein is CASILLGGGGQETQYF.

V and J are TRBV6-1 and TRBJ2-7, with TRBD2 matching 7 bases. CDR3 length equals 15 residues. J gave up 5 bases and V 6 bases, and 13 bases lay outside the gene matches. CDR1 is MNHNS, CDR2 SASEGT, per germline. Here the CDR3 DNA reads TGTGCCAGCAGGCAGACTCGCAGCGGGAATCACGAGCAGTACTTC. It yields the protein CASRQTRSGNHEQYF.

This clone was seen at least ten times. The V call is TRBV6-1, the J call TRBJ2-1; D is uncertain. CDR3 size: 13 residues. V lost 6 bases, J lost 3 bases, and 9 bases lay in between. Germline CDR1 MNHNS, CDR2 SASEGT. In nucleotides, the CDR3 is TGTGCCAGCAGACCCGACAACTACAATGAGCAGTTCTTC. As protein: CASRPDNYNEQFF.

Points on this clone: A much larger clonotype is one base distant, so this may be a read error. CDR3 protein: CASTREYGYTF. CDR3 in DNA: TGTGCCAGCACCCGGGAATATGGCTACACCTTC. V and J are TRBV13 and TRBJ1-2; D is uncertain. This CDR3 has 11 residues. V shed 7 bases and J shed 5 bases, with 8 bases lying between them. Germline V gene lookup returns CDR1 PRHDT and CDR2 FYEKMQ (reference sequence).

This clone appeared a few times. Possible read error: a much larger clone is one base away. The chain couples TRBV11-2 to TRBJ2-1; tentatively, D is TRBD1 (5 bases). This CDR3 has 12 amino acids. With 5 bases removed from V and 12 bases from J, the gap between germline ends came to 14 bases. Germline V gene sequence: CDR1 SGHAT, CDR2 FQNNGV. In DNA form, the CDR3 reads TGTGCCAGCAGCCAGTTTGGCCAGGGGCAGTTCTTC. Its translation: CASSQFGQGQFF. Together with reference TRBV11-2 and TRBJ2-1, the CDR3 gives the full variable domain: EAGVAQSPRYKIIEKRQSVAFWCNPISGHATLYWYQQILGQGPKLLIQFQNNGVVDDSQLPKDRFSAERLKGVDSTLKIQPAKLEDSAVYLCASSQFGQGQFFGPGTRLTVL.

As concerns this clone: An end of the junction differs from the germline gene, which may be a read error. The J gene is TRBJ2-7, the V gene TRBV10-1; no reliable D call. CDR1 and CDR2 from the germline V gene are WNHNN and SYGVQD (reference sequence). This CDR3 is 13 amino acids long. The CDR3: CASSEGFGYEHYF. CDR3 nucleotide sequence: TGCGCCAGCAGTGAAGGATTCGGGTACGAGCATTACTTC.

This clone was counted at least ten times. V gene TRBV7-2 combines with J gene TRBJ2-2, with D maybe TRBD1 (6 bases). The CDR3 is 16 residues long. The germline gives CDR1 SGHTA, CDR2 FQGNSA. Trimming took off 0 bases at V and 0 bases at J, with 8 bases between the two ends. The CDR3 reads CASSLARTANTGELFF. Here the CDR3 DNA reads TGTGCCAGCAGCTTAGCAAGGACAGCGAACACCGGGGAGCTGTTTTTT.

As to this clone: A single base separates this from a much larger clone, so it may be a read error. Other DNA sequences in the same sample also yield this CDR3. This chain uses TRBV11-2 with TRBJ2-6; 9 bases match TRBD1. This CDR3 spans 17 amino acids. Germline CDR1 and CDR2: SGHAT and FQNNGV. DNA of the CDR3: TGTGCCAGCAGCCGGGACAGGGCTAGCTCTGGTGCCAACGTCCTGACTTTC. As protein: CASSRDRASSGANVLTF.

With regard to this clone: A much bigger clone sits one base away, suggesting this may be a read error. Other DNA sequences in this specimen translate into the identical CDR3. The chain joins TRBV29-1 to TRBJ2-3; D is possibly TRBD2 (7 bases). CDR1 SQVTM and CDR2 ANQGSEA come from the germline V gene. With 8 bases removed from V and 6 bases from J, the gap between germline ends came to 15 bases. This CDR3 is built from 12 residues. CDR3 sequence (DNA): TGCAGCTCGAAGAGGGGGGGGGATACGCAGTATTTT. As protein: CSSKRGGDTQYF.

This clone appeared many times. The identical CDR3 is also encoded by other nucleotide sequences in the sample. The CDR3 protein is CASSFGGSGSTYEQYF. The CDR3 region has the DNA TGTGCCAGCAGCTTTGGGGGGTCGGGTTCCACCTACGAGCAGTACTTC. The chain recombines TRBV5-6 with TRBJ2-7; perhaps TRBD2 as D (6 bases). Germline V gene data show CDR1 as SGHDT and CDR2 as YYEEEE. The CDR3 extends over 16 amino acids. V dropped 2 bases and J dropped 2 bases, with 17 bases sitting between them. Full variable domain (missing parts from reference TRBV5-6 and TRBJ2-7): DAGVTQSPTHLIKTRGQQVTLRCSPKSGHDTVSWYQQALGQGPQFIFQYYEEEERQRGNFPDRFSGHQFPNYSSELNVNALLLGDSALYLCASSFGGSGSTYEQYFGPGTRLTVT.

This clone has at least ten counts. The chain combines TRBV19 with TRBJ1-6; weak D call: TRBD1 (5 bases). There are 14 residues in the CDR3. Deletions cut 3 bases from V and 8 bases from J, with 11 bases between. Germline V lookup: CDR1 LNHDA, CDR2 SQIVND (reference sequence). The CDR3 here is CASSMEGGDSPLHF. CDR3 DNA: TGTGCCAGTAGTATGGAGGGAGGGGATTCACCCCTCCACTTT.